One and the same sample provided the 3 T cell receptor beta chains below, sequenced in a study of shared clonotypes between healthy human individuals. Measured with immunoSEQ multiplex PCR; TCRdb has only the in-frame clones, and not every one. This table holds over 400,000 clones, 65% to 85% found once. Sequenced: PBMCs. Receptors originate from a woman in her 40s in good health. Some clones in this sample may be carry-over from other donors' samples.

The J gene is TRBJ1-1, the V gene TRBV2, with D uncertain. CDR1 is SNHLY and CDR2 is FYNNEI in the germline V gene. The CDR3 sequence is 14 residues long. V was shortened by 8 bases and J by 2 bases, with 15 bases between the two germline ends. The CDR3, as DNA: TGTGCCAGCGCTCAGTCACAGAGTAACACTGAAGCTTTCTTT. Amino acid sequence: CASAQSQSNTEAFF.

The gene calls are TRBV11-2 and TRBJ2-5; 8 bases are a match to TRBD2. Looked up from germline, CDR1 is SGHAT and CDR2 is FQNNGV. Unmatched junction bases numbered 7, after V lost 5 bases and J lost 5 bases. The CDR3 covers 14 residues. The CDR3 DNA reads TGTGCCAGCAGCCAGGGGCCGGGAGGGGAGACCCAGTACTTC. Amino acid sequence: CASSQGPGGETQYF.

This sequence joins TRBV9 and TRBJ2-2; D might be TRBD1 or TRBD2, each matching 5 bases. The CDR3 has 16 amino acids. V lost 4 bases to trimming and J lost 0 bases, with 13 bases between them. Germline V gene lookup returns CDR1 SGDLS and CDR2 YYNGEE. In DNA form, the CDR3 reads TGTGCCAGCAGCCCTCGGGGCAACGCGAACACCGGGGAGCTGTTTTTT. This encodes CASSPRGNANTGELFF.